Sequencing of this T cell receptor (beta chain) was carried out in a study of technical replicates of blood from a handful of donors. Generated by immunoSEQ multiplex PCR, the TCRdb table keeps only in-frame clones and is missing some. The sample carries tens of thousands of clones, nearly 97% recorded once. Sequenced: T cells isolated from PBMCs. The sequence came from a human donor in good health.

The CDR3 sequence is CASSLAHGTGVANYGYTF. In nucleotides, the CDR3 is TGTGCCAGCAGCTTAGCCCACGGGACAGGGGTAGCTAACTATGGCTACACCTTC. This chain connects TRBV7-6 to TRBJ1-2, with 10 bases matching TRBD1. J was trimmed by 0 bases and V by 0 bases; bases with no gene match: 7. The CDR3 spans 18 residues. Germline CDR1 and CDR2: SGHVS and FNYEAQ.